This T cell receptor (beta chain) stems from a study of blood T cell repertoires in COVID-19. Study-wide background: PBMCs, B-cell-depleted T cells, or T cells were the source of the cDNA or gDNA that made up the material.

The germline gives CDR1 LGHNA, CDR2 YSLEER. The V and J ends lost 1 base and 5 bases, in that order; junction bases with no gene match: 0. The CDR3 covers 13 residues. As originally analysed: The assay estimated nucleated cells by amplifying reference gene primers. Assay used: immunoSEQ multiplex PCR; TCRdb lists only in-frame clones, some missing. V and J calls and clone size come straight from that table; D and trimming were deduced from the DNA. The profile shows about 280,000 clones, around 90% of them singletons. The chain combines TRBV4-3 with TRBJ2-5; TRBD2 matches at 8 bases. Specimen: peripheral blood. This receptor was taken from a man between 18 and 35 years old with active or convalescent COVID-19. CDR3 sequence reads: CASSQASGETQYF. In DNA form, the CDR3 reads TGCGCCAGCAGCCAAGCTAGCGGGGAGACCCAGTACTTC.